The next 32 T cell receptor beta chains were all read from a single sample in a study of blood T cell repertoires in COVID-19. The protocol was immunoSEQ multiplex PCR, while the TCRdb copy is restricted to in-frame clones and leaves out a portion. Among 110,000 to 150,000 clones, around 83% were seen once, and the ten largest hold less than 4.5%. The material sequenced was peripheral blood. Source of these receptors: an elderly woman with acute or convalescent COVID-19.

This clone was recorded only once. This chain joins TRBV28 and TRBJ1-6; no reliable D call. Deletions cut 1 base from V and 8 bases from J, with 24 bases between. The CDR3 runs to 19 residues. Germline V lookup: CDR1 MDHEN, CDR2 SYDVKM. The CDR3 nucleotides are TGTGCCAGCAGTTTATCGGCCCCCCTCCCGGACGGCGGGGATTCACCCCTCCACTTT. Translation gives CASSLSAPLPDGGDSPLHF.

The chain employs TRBV19 and TRBJ2-5; the match to TRBD1 covers 7 bases. The CDR3 sequence is 15 residues long. J was trimmed by 4 bases and V by 5 bases; bases with no gene match: 10. From germline, CDR1 is LNHDA and CDR2 SQIVND (reference sequence). The CDR3 is CASSSRQGAGETQYF. DNA for the CDR3: TGTGCCAGTAGTTCCCGACAGGGCGCAGGAGAGACCCAGTACTTC.

The chain carries TRBV19 and TRBJ2-7; 7 bases match TRBD1. Germline trimming cut 5 bases from V and 1 base from J; bases unmatched to any gene: 8. Germline V lookup: CDR1 LNHDA, CDR2 SQIVND (reference sequence). The CDR3 sequence is 15 residues long. The CDR3 region has the DNA TGTGCCAGTAGTTGGTCGACAGGGAGATCCTACGAGCAGTACTTC. This codes for CASSWSTGRSYEQYF.

The chain is built from TRBV13 and TRBJ1-4, with D unclear. The CDR3 is 16 residues long. V gave up 6 bases and J gave up 2 bases, with 16 bases separating them. Germline-derived CDR1 and CDR2 are PRHDT and FYEKMQ (reference sequence). The CDR3 spells CASSSGFVFTNEKLFF. The CDR3 bases are TGTGCCAGCAGTTCGGGTTTTGTATTCACTAATGAAAAACTGTTTTTT.

V gene TRBV9 combines with J gene TRBJ1-3, with a possible D match to TRBD1 (5 bases). The V and J ends lost 2 bases and 2 bases respectively, with 8 bases between them. Germline V gene data show CDR1 as SGDLS and CDR2 as YYNGEE. This CDR3 spans 14 amino acids. The CDR3 sequence is CASSVYRTGNTIYF. CDR3 DNA: TGTGCCAGCAGCGTTTACAGGACTGGAAACACCATATATTTT.

The chain employs TRBV5-1 and TRBJ2-5, with 7 bases that match TRBD2. CDR1 is SGHRS, CDR2 YFSETQ, per germline. CDR3 length: 15 residues. The V segment lost 2 bases and the J segment 0 bases; nucleotides outside the gene matches: 4. CDR3 residues: CASSFTGTNQETQYF. CDR3 coding DNA: TGCGCCAGCAGCTTTACCGGGACTAACCAAGAGACCCAGTACTTC.

The chain combines TRBV7-2 with TRBJ1-2; TRBD1 matches at 8 bases. The J segment lost 8 bases and the V segment lost 4 bases, leaving 6 bases of the junction unmatched. Germline V gene lookup returns CDR1 SGHTA and CDR2 FQGNSA. This CDR3 comprises 13 residues. The CDR3 region has the DNA TGTGCCAGCAGCTGGAGACAGGGGTTGGGCTACACCTTC. Encoded protein: CASSWRQGLGYTF.

The rearrangement uses TRBV3-1 (or the pseudogene TRBV3-2) and TRBJ2-7; tentative D call: TRBD1 (5 bases). The CDR3 totals 13 residues. Germline CDR1 and CDR2: LGHDT and YNNKEL (reference sequence). V lost 2 bases and J lost 6, with 11 bases in between. The CDR3: CASSQSRRAEQYF. The CDR3 DNA follows: TGTGCCAGCAGCCAATCCCGCAGGGCCGAGCAGTACTTC.

This chain links TRBV5-4 with TRBJ1-5, with D perhaps matching TRBD1 (5 bases). V gave up 4 bases and J gave up 7 bases, with 21 bases separating them. This CDR3 comprises 16 residues. Germline CDR1 is SGHNT and CDR2 is YYREEE (reference sequence). The chain's CDR3 is CASSPGGGEILQPQHF. CDR3 in DNA: TGTGCCAGCAGCCCGGGTGGAGGGGAAATATTGCAGCCCCAGCATTTT. The complete variable domain, with remaining parts taken from reference TRBV5-4 and TRBJ1-5, reads ETGVTQSPTHLIKTRGQQVTLRCSSQSGHNTVSWYQQALGQGPQFIFQYYREEENGRGNFPPRFSGLQFPNYSSELNVNALELDDSALYLCASSPGGGEILQPQHFGDGTRLSIL.

V and J are TRBV7-2 and TRBJ2-4; D unresolved. The CDR3 spans 12 residues. V was cut by 5 bases and J by 8 bases, with 10 bases left in between. Looked up from germline, CDR1 is SGHTA and CDR2 is FQGNSA. The CDR3 sequence: CASSPGSYIQYF. In DNA form, the CDR3 reads TGTGCCAGCAGCCCCGGGTCCTACATTCAGTACTTC.

J is TRBJ1-1 and V is TRBV5-1; D remains ambiguous. Trimming shortened V by 0 bases and J by 10 bases, and 13 bases separated the two germline ends. The CDR3 spans 13 residues. CDR1 is SGHRS, CDR2 YFSETQ, per germline. The CDR3 region has the DNA TGCGCCAGCAGCTTGGGGTCGGGTAGAGGAGCTTTCTTT. Amino acid sequence: CASSLGSGRGAFF.

The genes are TRBV11-2 and TRBJ2-1, with 7 positions matching TRBD1. Per the germline V gene, CDR1 is SGHAT and CDR2 is FQNNGV. V lost 4 bases to trimming and J lost 5 bases; unmatched junction nucleotides: 2. The CDR3 runs to 13 residues. The DNA of the CDR3 is TGTGCCAGCAGCTCTGACAGGGACAATGAGCAGTTCTTC. Its translation: CASSSDRDNEQFF.

The chain links TRBV7-2 to TRBJ2-7; D uncertain. Deletions cut 0 bases from V and 3 bases from J, with 9 bases between. Germline V gene data show CDR1 as SGHTA and CDR2 as FQGNSA. The CDR3 spans 14 residues. The CDR3 spells CASSLAFGGYEQYF. CDR3 sequence (DNA): TGTGCCAGCAGCTTAGCCTTCGGCGGCTACGAGCAGTACTTC. The whole variable domain, remainder taken from reference TRBV7-2 and TRBJ2-7, is GAGVSQSPSNKVTEKGKDVELRCDPISGHTALYWYRQSLGQGLEFLIYFQGNSAPDKSGLPSDRFSAERTGGSVSTLTIQRTQQEDSAVYLCASSLAFGGYEQYFGPGTRLTVT.

This CDR3 reads CASSLISGGTEAFF. The CDR3 region has the DNA TGTGCCAGCAGCTTAATATCAGGGGGCACTGAAGCTTTCTTT. This chain uses TRBV7-9 with TRBJ1-1, with TRBD1 identical over 7 bases. CDR1 and CDR2 (germline): SEHNR, FQNEAQ (reference sequence). The trim removed 2 bases at V and 4 bases at J, leaving 4 bases unmatched. CDR3 length equals 14 residues.

This clone was counted between two and nine times. The V gene is TRBV11-2, the J gene TRBJ1-4, with 7 bases aligning to TRBD1. Germline V gene sequence: CDR1 SGHAT, CDR2 FQNNGV. This CDR3 has 15 amino acids. J was trimmed by 8 bases and V by 1 base; bases with no gene match: 7. The CDR3, as DNA: TGTGCCAGCAGCTTAGGAGGCAGGGGGTTCGAAAAACTGTTTTTT. This sequence encodes CASSLGGRGFEKLFF.

This clone occurred once. The chain combines TRBV5-1 with TRBJ2-5; D is perhaps TRBD2 (7 bases). The CDR3 is 15 amino acids. Germline values: CDR1 SGHRS, CDR2 YFSETQ. With 6 bases removed from V and 5 bases from J, the gap between germline ends came to 20 bases. The CDR3 reads CASNRAGGSYETQYF. In nucleotides, the CDR3 is TGCGCCAGCAACAGGGCGGGCGGGAGCTATGAGACCCAGTACTTC.

The chain combines TRBV3-1 (or the pseudogene TRBV3-2) with TRBJ1-3, with D tentatively TRBD1 (5 bases). The V end lost 1 base, the J end lost 3 bases, and 13 bases lay between the germline ends. In germline, CDR1 is LGHDT, CDR2 YNNKEL (reference sequence). The CDR3 extends over 16 amino acids. The CDR3 DNA follows: TGTGCCAGCAGCCAAGGTCCAGGGCAAGATGGAAACACCATATATTTT. This translates into CASSQGPGQDGNTIYF.

This clone was counted a single time. The V call is TRBV20-1, the J call TRBJ2-7, with TRBD1 identical over 8 bases. This CDR3 spans 13 amino acids. V lost 3 bases, J lost 6 bases, and 7 bases stayed unmatched. The germline gives CDR1 DFQATT, CDR2 SNEGSKA (reference sequence). The CDR3 sequence: CSASGGQAAEQYF. CDR3 coding DNA: TGCAGTGCTAGTGGGGGACAGGCAGCCGAGCAGTACTTC.

This chain joins TRBV7-8 and TRBJ1-1; D call uncertain. The V end was cut by 5 bases, the J end by 1 base, with 23 bases between. The CDR3 is 18 amino acids. Germline-derived CDR1 and CDR2 are SGHVS and FQNEAQ. CDR3 region: CASSPRWPRTSGNTEAFF. The CDR3 DNA follows: TGTGCCAGCAGCCCGAGGTGGCCCCGCACGTCGGGGAACACTGAAGCTTTCTTT. Drawing the rest from reference TRBV7-8 and TRBJ1-1, the complete variable domain is GAGVSQSPRYKVAKRGQDVALRCDPISGHVSLFWYQQALGQGPEFLTYFQNEAQLDKSGLPSDRFFAERPEGSVSTLKIQRTQQEDSAVYLCASSPRWPRTSGNTEAFFGQGTRLTVV.

V and J are TRBV7-8 and TRBJ1-2; no clear D. The CDR3 totals 12 residues. Germline assignment: CDR1 SGHVS and CDR2 FQNEAQ. V was shortened by 5 bases and J by 6 bases, with 10 bases between the two germline ends. CDR3 nucleotide sequence: TGTGCCAGCAGCCTCGGGTGGGATGGCTACACCTTC. Amino acids: CASSLGWDGYTF.

This chain joins TRBV28 and TRBJ2-2, with 7 bases identical to TRBD1. Germline CDR1 is MDHEN and CDR2 is SYDVKM. This CDR3 region has 13 residues. Losses at the gene ends were 10 bases for V and 4 bases for J; bases not matched to a gene: 6. CDR3 nucleotide sequence: TGTGCCATCACGACAGGGCCCACCGGGGAGCTGTTTTTT. Amino acid sequence: CAITTGPTGELFF.

V and J are TRBV5-1 and TRBJ1-1; 9 nucleotides align to TRBD1. CDR1 and CDR2 from the germline V gene are SGHRS and YFSETQ. J lost 1 base, V lost 4 bases, and 2 bases had no gene match. The CDR3 is 14 residues long. The CDR3 loop is CASSTGQGNTEAFF. The CDR3 DNA sequence: TGCGCCAGCAGCACGGGACAGGGGAACACTGAAGCTTTCTTT.

The V gene is TRBV10-3, the J gene TRBJ1-2; 10 bases map to TRBD1. Trimming took 4 bases from V and 4 from J; bases not matched to a gene: 3. This CDR3 contains 14 residues. The germline V gene encodes CDR1 ENHRY and CDR2 SYGVKD. The CDR3, as DNA: TGTGCCATCAGTGTGACAGGGGGCCTCTATGGCTACACCTTC. Residues: CAISVTGGLYGYTF.

The rearrangement joins TRBV28 to TRBJ2-6; 7 bases match TRBD2. Germline trimming cut 5 bases from V and 0 bases from J; bases unmatched to any gene: 4. CDR1 and CDR2 from the germline V gene are MDHEN and SYDVKM. The CDR3 totals 16 residues. CDR3 sequence: CASSLPGGSGANVLTF. The CDR3 DNA reads as TGTGCCAGCAGTCTACCGGGAGGCTCTGGGGCCAACGTCCTGACTTTC.

This clone was seen only once. V is TRBV28 and J is TRBJ2-1, with 14 nucleotides matching TRBD2. The CDR3 is made up of 16 amino acids. J gave up 6 bases and V 9 bases, and 10 bases lay outside the gene matches. Germline V gene lookup returns CDR1 MDHEN and CDR2 SYDVKM. This chain's CDR3 is CARNGLAGGPLNEQFF. Here the CDR3 DNA reads TGTGCCAGAAATGGACTAGCGGGGGGCCCCCTCAATGAGCAGTTCTTC. The whole variable domain, remainder taken from reference TRBV28 and TRBJ2-1, is DVKVTQSSRYLVKRTGEKVFLECVQDMDHENMFWYRQDPGLGLRLIYFSYDVKMKEKGDIPEGYSVSREKKERFSLILESASTNQTSMYLCARNGLAGGPLNEQFFGPGTRLTVL.

The CDR3 DNA follows: TGTGCCAGCAGTCCGACAGGGGTGGGGGGCTACACCTTC. Translation gives CASSPTGVGGYTF. V usage is TRBV27 and J usage is TRBJ1-2; TRBD1 agrees at 8 bases. Looked up from germline, CDR1 is MNHEY and CDR2 is SMNVEV (reference sequence). V lost 5 bases to trimming and J lost 8 bases; unmatched junction nucleotides: 7. This CDR3 is built from 13 residues.

The chain has TRBV28 and TRBJ2-3; 9 positions match TRBD2. Germline V CDR1 and CDR2: MDHEN, SYDVKM. The CDR3 runs 17 residues. The junction had 16 bases not matched to a gene; V was cut back by 6 bases and J by 6 bases. The CDR3 spells CASSQRRRLAGLDTQYF. CDR3 in DNA: TGTGCCAGCAGCCAAAGGCGGAGGCTAGCGGGGTTGGATACGCAGTATTTT.

The chain employs TRBV12-3 or TRBV12-4 and TRBJ1-5, with a possible D match to TRBD1 (6 bases). The CDR3 is 13 amino acids. Trimming left V 6 bases short and J 7 bases short, with 13 bases between. The CDR3 DNA sequence: TGTGCCAGCAGACAACAGGGTCGCCAGCCCCAGCATTTT. Translated: CASRQQGRQPQHF.

The chain couples TRBV30 to TRBJ2-1; no reliable D call. V was shortened by 4 bases and J by 6 bases, with 10 bases between the two germline ends. This CDR3 has 12 amino acids. Looked up from germline, CDR1 is GTSNPN and CDR2 is SVGIG (reference sequence). The CDR3 region is CAWTSIGNEQFF. CDR3 nucleotides: TGTGCCTGGACTAGTATTGGCAATGAGCAGTTCTTC.

The chain uses TRBV9 and TRBJ1-1, with D tentatively TRBD1 (6 bases). CDR3 length: 15 amino acids. Trimming removed 3 bases at V and 5 bases at J, with 17 bases between. Germline loops: CDR1 SGDLS, CDR2 YYNGEE. The CDR3 is CASSATGQGYTEAFF. CDR3 DNA: TGTGCCAGCAGCGCCACAGGTCAGGGGTATACTGAAGCTTTCTTT.

The rearrangement links TRBV4-1 to TRBJ1-5; 7 nucleotides agree with TRBD1. The CDR3 has 14 amino acids. Germline lookup yields CDR1 MGHRA and CDR2 YSYEKL. V was clipped by 0 bases and J by 7 bases; unmatched bases: 3. This chain's CDR3 is CASSQEQGRQPQHF. The CDR3 coding sequence is TGCGCCAGCAGCCAAGAACAGGGGCGCCAGCCCCAGCATTTT.

The V and J genes are TRBV4-2 and TRBJ1-2; D not resolved. Deletions cut 7 bases from V and 0 bases from J, with 18 bases between. Germline CDR1 and CDR2: LGHNA and YNFKEQ. CDR3 length: 16 amino acids. CDR3 loop: CASTPGAVLANYGYTF. CDR3 bases: TGTGCCAGCACCCCAGGCGCCGTACTTGCTAACTATGGCTACACCTTC.